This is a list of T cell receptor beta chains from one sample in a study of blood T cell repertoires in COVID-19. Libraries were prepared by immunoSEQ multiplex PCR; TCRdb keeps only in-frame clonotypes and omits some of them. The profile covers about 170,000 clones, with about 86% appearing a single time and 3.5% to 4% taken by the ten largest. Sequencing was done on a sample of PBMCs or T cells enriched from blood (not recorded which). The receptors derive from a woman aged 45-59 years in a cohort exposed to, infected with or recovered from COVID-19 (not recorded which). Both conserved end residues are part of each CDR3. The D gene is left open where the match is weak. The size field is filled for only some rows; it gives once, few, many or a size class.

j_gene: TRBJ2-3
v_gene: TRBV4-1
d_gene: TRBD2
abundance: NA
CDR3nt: TGCGCCAGCAGCCAACAGCCGACTAGCGGTGGGACAGATACGCAGTATTTT
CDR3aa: CASSQQPTSGGTDTQYF

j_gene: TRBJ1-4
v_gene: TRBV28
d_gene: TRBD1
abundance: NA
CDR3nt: TGTGCCAGCAGGAAGGGACCAGGACAGGGAGAAAAACTGTTTTTT
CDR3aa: CASRKGPGQGEKLFF

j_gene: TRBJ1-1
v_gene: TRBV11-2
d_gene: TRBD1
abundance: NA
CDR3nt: TGTGCCAGCAGCCCCGGGACAGGGGATTCTGGACGCACTGAAGCTTTCTTT
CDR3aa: CASSPGTGDSGRTEAFF

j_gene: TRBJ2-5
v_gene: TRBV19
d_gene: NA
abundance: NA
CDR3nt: TGTGCCAGTCGCCGGCCGGACAGAAACCAAGAGACCCAGTACTTC
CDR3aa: CASRRPDRNQETQYF

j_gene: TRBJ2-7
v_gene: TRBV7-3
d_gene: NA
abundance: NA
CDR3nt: TGTGCCAGCAGCTTAGATTCTAACTACGAGCAGTACTTC
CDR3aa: CASSLDSNYEQYF

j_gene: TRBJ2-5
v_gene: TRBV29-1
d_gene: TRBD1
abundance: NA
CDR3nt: TGCAGCGTTGAGAGTTGGGACAGTTGGTACCAAGAGACCCAGTACTTC
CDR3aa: CSVESWDSWYQETQYF

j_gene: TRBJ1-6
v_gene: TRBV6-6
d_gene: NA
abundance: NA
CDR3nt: TGTGCCAGCAGTCGAGAAACAACAGGGCCTAGCTCCTATAATTCACCCCTCCACTTT
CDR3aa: CASSRETTGPSSYNSPLHF

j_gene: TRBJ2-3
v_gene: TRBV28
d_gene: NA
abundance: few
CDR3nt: TGTGCCAGCAGAACTAGGCAACTCGGTACTAGCACAGATACGCAGTATTTT
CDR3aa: CASRTRQLGTSTDTQYF

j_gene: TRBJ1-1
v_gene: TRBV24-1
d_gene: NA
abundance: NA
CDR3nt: TGTGCCACCAGTACTAAGGACAGCCCCTTATTTAACACTGAAGCTTTCTTT
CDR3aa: CATSTKDSPLFNTEAFF

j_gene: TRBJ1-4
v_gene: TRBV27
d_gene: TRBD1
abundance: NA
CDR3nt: TGTGCCAGCAGACGACAGGGAGCAACTAATGAAAAACTGTTTTTT
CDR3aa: CASRRQGATNEKLFF

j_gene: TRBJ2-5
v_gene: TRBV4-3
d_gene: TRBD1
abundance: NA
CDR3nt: TGCGCCAGCAGCCAAGGGCCGGGACAGGGGAACCAAGAGACCCAGTACTTC
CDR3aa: CASSQGPGQGNQETQYF

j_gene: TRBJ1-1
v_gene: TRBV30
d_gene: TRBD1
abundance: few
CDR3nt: TGTGCCTGGAACCCAGGGGGGAACACTGAAGCTTTCTTT
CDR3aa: CAWNPGGNTEAFF

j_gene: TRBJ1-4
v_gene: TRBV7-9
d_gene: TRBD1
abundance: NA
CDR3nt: TGTGCCAGCAGCACGGGGGACAGGGGGCGCAGTGAAAAACTGTTTTTT
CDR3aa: CASSTGDRGRSEKLFF

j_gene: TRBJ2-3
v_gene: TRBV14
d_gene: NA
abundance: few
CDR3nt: TGTGCCAGCAGCCAATACCGGGACAACACAGATACGCAGTATTTT
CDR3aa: CASSQYRDNTDTQYF

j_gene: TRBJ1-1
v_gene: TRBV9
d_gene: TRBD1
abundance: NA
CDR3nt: TGTGCCAGCAGCACCCGGGACAGGGGGAACACTGAAGCTTTCTTT
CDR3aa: CASSTRDRGNTEAFF

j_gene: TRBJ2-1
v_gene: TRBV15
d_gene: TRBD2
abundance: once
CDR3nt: TGTGCCACCAGCCCCCAGCGGGAGCTCGGATCTCGGGACAATGAGCAGTTCTTC
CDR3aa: CATSPQRELGSRDNEQFF

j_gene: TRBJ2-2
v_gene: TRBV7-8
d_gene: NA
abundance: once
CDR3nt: TGTGCCAGCAGCTTTCTCAGGGGACCCAACACCGGGGAGCTGTTTTTT
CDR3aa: CASSFLRGPNTGELFF

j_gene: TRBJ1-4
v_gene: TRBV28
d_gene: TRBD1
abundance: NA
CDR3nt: TGTGCCAGCAGTCCACCGGGACAGGGTGAAGAAAAACTGTTTTTT
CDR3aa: CASSPPGQGEEKLFF

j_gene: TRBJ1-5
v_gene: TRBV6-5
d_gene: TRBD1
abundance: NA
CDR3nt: TGTGCCAGCAGTTACTCGACAGGGCCAAATCAGCCCCAGCATTTT
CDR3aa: CASSYSTGPNQPQHF

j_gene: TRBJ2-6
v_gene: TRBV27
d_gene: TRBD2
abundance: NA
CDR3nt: TGTGCCAGCAGAGCACCCGGGACGAACCTGGGAGGGTCTGGGGCCAACGTCCTGACTTTC
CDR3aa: CASRAPGTNLGGSGANVLTF

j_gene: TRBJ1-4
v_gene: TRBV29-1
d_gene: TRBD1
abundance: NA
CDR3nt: TGCAGCGTTTACCACAGGGGGAGTGAAAAACTGTTTTTT
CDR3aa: CSVYHRGSEKLFF

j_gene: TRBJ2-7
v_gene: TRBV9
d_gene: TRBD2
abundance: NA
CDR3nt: TGTGCCAGCAGCGTAGGGACTAGCGGGGGTCTCTACGAGCAGTACTTC
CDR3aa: CASSVGTSGGLYEQYF

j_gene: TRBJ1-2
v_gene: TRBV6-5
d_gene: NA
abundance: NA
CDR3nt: TGTGCCAGCAGTTACTCGGTCTCGTCCTGGCCCGGCTACACCTTC
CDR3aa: CASSYSVSSWPGYTF

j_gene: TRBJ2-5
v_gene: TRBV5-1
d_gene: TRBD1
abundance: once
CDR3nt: TGCGCCAGCAGCCCCGGACAGGGAAAAGAGACCCAGTACTTC
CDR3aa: CASSPGQGKETQYF

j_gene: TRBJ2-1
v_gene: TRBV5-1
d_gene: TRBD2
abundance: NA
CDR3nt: TGCGCCAGCAGCTCCGGGGGAATAGCGGGACCCAATGAGCAGTTCTTC
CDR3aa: CASSSGGIAGPNEQFF

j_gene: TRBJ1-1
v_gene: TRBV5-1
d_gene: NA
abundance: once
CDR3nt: TGCGCCAGCAGCTCCCGACAGGTGAACACTGAAGCTTTCTTT
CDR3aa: CASSSRQVNTEAFF

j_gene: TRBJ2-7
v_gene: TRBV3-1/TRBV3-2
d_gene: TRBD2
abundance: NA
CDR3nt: TGTGCCAGCAGCCGCCGGGATAGCGGGAGAACGACCTACGAGCAGTACTTC
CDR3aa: CASSRRDSGRTTYEQYF

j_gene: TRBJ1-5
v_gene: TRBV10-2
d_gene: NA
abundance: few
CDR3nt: TGCGCCAGCAGTGAGACAGGCCCCGGGCAGCCCCAGCATTTT
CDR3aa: CASSETGPGQPQHF

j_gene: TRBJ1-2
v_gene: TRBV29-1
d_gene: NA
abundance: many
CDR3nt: TGCAGCGTTGAAGAGGGATCAGGGTCCCCCTATGGCTACACCTTC
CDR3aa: CSVEEGSGSPYGYTF

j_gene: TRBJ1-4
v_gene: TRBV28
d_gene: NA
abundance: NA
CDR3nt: TGTGCCAGCAGTTTGCGGGGCTTATCCGAAAAACTGTTTTTT
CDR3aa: CASSLRGLSEKLFF

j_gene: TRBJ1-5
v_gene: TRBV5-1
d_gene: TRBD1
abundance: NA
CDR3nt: TGCGCCAGCAGCTTGGACAGGGGGCCCCAGCATTTT
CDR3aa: CASSLDRGPQHF

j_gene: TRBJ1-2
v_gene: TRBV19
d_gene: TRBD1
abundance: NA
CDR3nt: TGTGCCAGTAGTATAGGGAGGACAGGGGATGGCTACACCTTC
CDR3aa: CASSIGRTGDGYTF

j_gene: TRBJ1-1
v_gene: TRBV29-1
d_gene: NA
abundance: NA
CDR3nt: TGCAGCGTTGAAAGACGTCTAGGCGGCGAAGCTTTCTTT
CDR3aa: CSVERRLGGEAFF

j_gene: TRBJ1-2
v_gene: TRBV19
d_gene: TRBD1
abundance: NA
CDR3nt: TGTGCCAGTAGTCCATCCGGACAGGAAGTCCCTAACTATGGCTACACCTTC
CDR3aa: CASSPSGQEVPNYGYTF

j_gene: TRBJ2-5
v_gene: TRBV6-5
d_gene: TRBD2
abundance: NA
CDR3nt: TGTGCCAGCAGTTGGTCTCGGGGGGGCGGCCAAGAGACCCAGTACTTC
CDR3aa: CASSWSRGGGQETQYF

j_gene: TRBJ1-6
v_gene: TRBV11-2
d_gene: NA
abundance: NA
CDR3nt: TGTGCCAGCAGCTTAGATACGAGGTCCGACGGATCCCTCCACTTT
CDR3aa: CASSLDTRSDGSLHF

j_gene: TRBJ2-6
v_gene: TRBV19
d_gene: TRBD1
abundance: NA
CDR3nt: TGTGCCAGTAGCAACACCCGAGACAGGGGGCGAACTGGGGCCAACGTCCTGACTTTC
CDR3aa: CASSNTRDRGRTGANVLTF

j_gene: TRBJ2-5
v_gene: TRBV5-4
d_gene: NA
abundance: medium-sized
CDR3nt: TGTGCCAGCAGCTTGGGACATGAAGAGACCCAGTACTTC
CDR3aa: CASSLGHEETQYF

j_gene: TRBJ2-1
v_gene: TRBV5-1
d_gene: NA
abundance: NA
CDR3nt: TGCGCCAGCAGCTTGGGGGGGGACAGCCCCTACAATGAGCAGTTCTTC
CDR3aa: CASSLGGDSPYNEQFF

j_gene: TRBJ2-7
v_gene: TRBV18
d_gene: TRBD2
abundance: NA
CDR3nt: TGTGCCAGCTCACCTACGGGAGGGCCGTCCTACGAGCAGTACTTC
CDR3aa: CASSPTGGPSYEQYF

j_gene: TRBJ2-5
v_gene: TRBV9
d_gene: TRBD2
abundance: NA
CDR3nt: TGTGCCAGCAGCGCAAAAGACAGGACTAGCGGGGGACCTGGGGCCAAAGAGACCCAGTACTTC
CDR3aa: CASSAKDRTSGGPGAKETQYF

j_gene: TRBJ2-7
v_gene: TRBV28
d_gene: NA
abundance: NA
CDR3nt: TGTGCCAGCACCTCAGGGGTGAACTACGAGCAGTACTTC
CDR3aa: CASTSGVNYEQYF

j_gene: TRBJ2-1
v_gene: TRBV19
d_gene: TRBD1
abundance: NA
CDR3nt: TGTGCCAGTAGTACCGGGGACAGGCAAAACTACAATGAGCAGTTCTTC
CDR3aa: CASSTGDRQNYNEQFF

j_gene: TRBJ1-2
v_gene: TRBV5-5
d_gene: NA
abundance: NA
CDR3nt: TGTGCCAGCAGCTTGGGGACACTTCTTAACTATGGCTACACCTTC
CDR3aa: CASSLGTLLNYGYTF

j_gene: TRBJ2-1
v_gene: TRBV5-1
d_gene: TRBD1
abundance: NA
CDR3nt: TGCGCCAGCAGCCCCACGACAGGGACAGCCTCGAAGTTCTTC
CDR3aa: CASSPTTGTASKFF

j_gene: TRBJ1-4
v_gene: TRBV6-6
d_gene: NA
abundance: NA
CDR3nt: TGTGCCAGCAGCCGATCAGGGGTGAGGACCGGAATTGCAACTAATGAAAAACTGTTTTTT
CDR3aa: CASSRSGVRTGIATNEKLFF

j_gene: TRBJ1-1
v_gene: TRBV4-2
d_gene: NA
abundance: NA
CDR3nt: TGTGCCAGCAGCCAAGGGGCGGGGACCAACACTGAAGCTTTCTTT
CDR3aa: CASSQGAGTNTEAFF

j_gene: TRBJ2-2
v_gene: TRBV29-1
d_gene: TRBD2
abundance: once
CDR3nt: TGCAGCGTTTCCCGACTAGCGGGAGGGCTGACCGGGGAGCTGTTTTTT
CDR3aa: CSVSRLAGGLTGELFF

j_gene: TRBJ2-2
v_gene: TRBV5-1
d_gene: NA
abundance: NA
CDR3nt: TGCGCCAGCAGCTTGGAGCTACTAGCCGTAAGGGAGCTGTTTTTT
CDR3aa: CASSLELLAVRELFF

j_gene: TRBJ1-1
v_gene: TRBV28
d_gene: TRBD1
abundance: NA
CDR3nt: TGTGCCAGCAGTTTAAGGACAGGGGGCAGGGGAGCTTTCTTT
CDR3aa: CASSLRTGGRGAFF